This T cell receptor beta chain was captured in a study of cytomegalovirus exposure and HLA in healthy donors. About the research overall: A previous analysis identified 90 million to 140 million unique TCR beta sequences derived from roughly 180 million T cells.

This clone was seen a few times. Its specificity is not known. In germline, CDR1 is SGHRS, CDR2 YFSETQ. With 6 bases removed from V and 6 bases from J, the gap between germline ends came to 17 bases. The CDR3 runs to 14 residues. Findings of the study overall: In a later analysis, compared with equally common non-associated chains, HLA-associated beta chains were more expanded. Among TCR beta chains, those listed as cytomegalovirus-associated numbered fewer than 200.

PCR employed 60 Vbeta and 13 Jbeta primers. Produced via immunoSEQ multiplex PCR; TCRdb's table is partial and in-frame only. The repertoire holds around 180,000 clones, with roughly three quarters as singletons. This sequence was found in a woman in her forties or fifties in good health and CMV-seropositive. Sequencing was performed on PBMCs. V gene TRBV5-1 combines with J gene TRBJ2-3; weak D call: TRBD1 (5 bases). The CDR3 bases are TGCGCCAGCAAGGGGCGACTTAGACCGGATACGCAGTATTTT. This gives the protein CASKGRLRPDTQYF.